What follows are 9 T cell receptor beta chains derived from one specimen sequenced in a study of shared clonotypes between healthy human individuals. Generated by immunoSEQ multiplex PCR, the TCRdb table keeps only in-frame clones and is missing some. The sample has about 1 million clones; about 76% are singletons. Sequenced material: memory CD4+ T cells sorted from blood. As for subset: CD45RA-negative fraction. The source of these receptors is a man aged 18 to 35 in good health.

About this clone: The germline gene is not matched at one end of the junction; a read error may be the cause. The gene calls are TRBV7-7 and TRBJ2-3; TRBD2 might be the D (5 bases). Germline CDR1 is SSHAT and CDR2 is FNYEAQ (reference sequence). The CDR3 is 14 amino acids. CDR3 protein: CASSLGRATDTQYF. The CDR3 DNA reads TGTGCTAGCAGCTTAGGGAGAGCCACAGATACGCAGTATTTT.

V gene TRBV14 combines with J gene TRBJ1-2, with a possible D match to TRBD1 (6 bases). The length of the CDR3 is 13 residues. V lost 1 base and J lost 8, with 11 bases in between. Germline V gene sequence: CDR1 SGHDN, CDR2 FVKESK. For the CDR3, the DNA is TGTGCCAGCAGCCAAGGGACAGCTGGGGGCTACACCTTC. Protein sequence: CASSQGTAGGYTF.

The genes are TRBV7-2 and TRBJ1-1, with 8 bases aligning to TRBD1. Per the germline V gene, CDR1 is SGHTA and CDR2 is FQGNSA. The V segment lost 3 bases and the J segment 2 bases; nucleotides outside the gene matches: 5. The CDR3 covers 15 residues. The CDR3 nucleotides read TGTGCCAGCAGCTTTACAGGGGGACTAAACACTGAAGCTTTCTTT. Translated: CASSFTGGLNTEAFF.

V is TRBV5-6 and J is TRBJ2-2; TRBD1 or TRBD2 may be the D gene (5 bases each). Between the trimmed V and J ends, which lost 5 bases and 4 bases, there was a span of 15 bases. The CDR3 is made up of 15 amino acids. Germline V lookup: CDR1 SGHDT, CDR2 YYEEEE. CDR3 in DNA: TGTGCCAGCAGTTTTCAGAGGGGTGCCACCGGGGAGCTGTTTTTT. This translates into CASSFQRGATGELFF.

The chain couples TRBV27 to TRBJ1-3; no clear D. Between the trimmed V and J ends, which lost 5 bases and 0 bases, there was a span of 11 bases. From germline, CDR1 is MNHEY and CDR2 SMNVEV (reference sequence). The CDR3 runs 15 residues. The CDR3 here is CASSQRGHSGNTIYF. The CDR3 DNA reads as TGTGCCAGCAGTCAGAGAGGCCACTCTGGAAACACCATATATTTT.

V and J are TRBV29-1 and TRBJ2-5, with TRBD1 identical over 9 bases. The germline V gene encodes CDR1 SQVTM and CDR2 ANQGSEA. V dropped 0 bases and J dropped 5; count of bases not matched to a gene: 4. CDR3 length: 14 amino acids. Written as DNA, the CDR3 is TGCAGCGTTGAAGACGAGGACAGGGGCGAGACCCAGTACTTC. It yields the protein CSVEDEDRGETQYF.

The chain carries TRBV9 and TRBJ2-7; TRBD1 might be the D (5 bases). Germline CDR1 reads SGDLS; CDR2 reads YYNGEE. The germline V and J ends were trimmed by 0 bases and 6 bases, with 13 bases remaining between them. The CDR3 is 14 amino acids. The CDR3 DNA follows: TGTGCCAGCAGCGTAGGACAGATCTTCGGCGAGCAGTACTTC. It is translated as CASSVGQIFGEQYF.

This clone has just a few counts. The chain is built from TRBV5-1 and TRBJ2-2; D not certain. The CDR3 is 13 residues long. V was cut by 0 bases and J by 6 bases, with 6 bases left in between. The germline V gene encodes CDR1 SGHRS and CDR2 YFSETQ. The CDR3 DNA is TGCGCCAGCAGCTTGGCGATTGCCGGGGAGCTGTTTTTT. Protein: CASSLAIAGELFF. Variable domain in full (rest from reference TRBV5-1 and TRBJ2-2): KAGVTQTPRYLIKTRGQQVTLSCSPISGHRSVSWYQQTPGQGLQFLFEYFSETQRNKGNFPGRFSGRQFSNSRSEMNVSTLELGDSALYLCASSLAIAGELFFGEGSRLTVL.

The chain combines TRBV27 with TRBJ2-5; 7 positions agree with TRBD2. The CDR3 loop spans 13 amino acids. Germline V gene lookup returns CDR1 MNHEY and CDR2 SMNVEV (reference sequence). V lost 6 bases to trimming and J lost 1 base; unmatched junction nucleotides: 2. CDR3 sequence: CASRAGSQETQYF. The CDR3 nucleotides read TGTGCCAGCAGAGCGGGGAGCCAAGAGACCCAGTACTTC.